This TCR beta chain was captured in a study of shared clonotypes between healthy human individuals. Clones were sequenced by immunoSEQ multiplex PCR, and TCRdb holds only the in-frame ones, with some missing. The sample has 450,000 or so clones, 60% to 80% seen once. The source is a woman in her forties in good health. Some clones in this sample may be carry-over from other donors' samples. The sample was PBMCs.

This chain's CDR3 is CASSFGRETDEQYF. The CDR3 region has the DNA TGTGCCAGCAGTTTCGGACGGGAGACGGACGAGCAGTACTTC. The chain carries TRBV28 and TRBJ2-7, with D maybe TRBD2 (6 bases). Germline V gene data show CDR1 as MDHEN and CDR2 as SYDVKM. Trimming took off 3 bases at V and 5 bases at J, with 14 bases between the two ends. The CDR3 has 14 amino acids. Complete variable domain (other parts from reference TRBV28 and TRBJ2-7): DVKVTQSSRYLVKRTGEKVFLECVQDMDHENMFWYRQDPGLGLRLIYFSYDVKMKEKGDIPEGYSVSREKKERFSLILESASTNQTSMYLCASSFGRETDEQYFGPGTRLTVT.